This TCR beta chain comes out of a study of neurological immune-mediated disorders. The sample holds many counts of this clonotype. The CDR3 extends over 15 amino acids. Germline V gives CDR1 SGHRS, CDR2 YFSETQ. With 0 bases removed from V and 0 bases from J, the gap between germline ends came to 6 bases. Using its own MiXCR run on the 5' RACE reads, TCRdb lists one record per CDR3 protein. Of tens of thousands of distinct CDR3 sequences detected, around 14% appear once; the ten largest clones hold roughly 7%. Sequenced sample: PBMCs. This TCR derives from a woman in her forties or fifties in good health. The chain has TRBV5-1 and TRBJ2-2; D uncertain. DNA for the CDR3: TGCGCCAGCAGCTTGGACAGAACGAACACCGGGGAGCTGTTTTTT. Translated, it gives CASSLDRTNTGELFF.